The following is a T cell receptor beta chain sequence with its context. What it binds is not known. The PCR had 60 Vbeta and 13 Jbeta primers. The table came from immunoSEQ multiplex PCR; TCRdb's copy has only in-frame clones and leaves some out. The profile shows about 180,000 clones, over 65% of them singletons. This sample stems from a study of cytomegalovirus exposure and HLA in healthy donors. General study points: Within the data, a cluster of highly shared sequence variants was likely a sequencing artifact. CMV serostatus stood as the only immune exposure information on hand.

The CDR3 extends over 14 amino acids. Germline V gives CDR1 MNHNY, CDR2 SVGAGI (reference sequence). V lost 6 bases and J lost 2, with 10 bases in between. The source is a man between 18 and 29 years old in good health and CMV-seronegative. The sample consisted of PBMCs. This sequence joins TRBV6-6 and TRBJ2-2, with D possibly matching TRBD2 (5 bases). The CDR3 loop is CASSPSGNTGELFF. The CDR3 region has the DNA TGTGCCAGCAGCCCAAGCGGTAACACCGGGGAGCTGTTTTTT.